This TCR beta chain emerged from a study of T-cell reconstitution after alpha-beta-depleted transplantation in children. TCRbeta library construction was performed incorporating unique molecular identifiers. TCRdb reprocessed the PCR reads via MiXCR and lists one record per CDR3 protein. The data contain 500,000 to 600,000 distinct CDR3 sequences, more than 20% of them singletons. V lost 0 bases to trimming and J lost 6 bases; unmatched junction nucleotides: 9. Germline CDR1 reads DFQATT; CDR2 reads SNEGSKA (reference sequence). CDR3 length: 16 residues. This TCR was sampled from a boy in the first two years of life with Wiskott-Aldrich syndrome, due to receive a stem cell transplant. The chain carries TRBV20-1 and TRBJ2-2; 8 bases agree with TRBD1. Sequencing was performed on PBMCs, taken before TCRalphabeta/CD19-depleted stem cell transplant. In DNA form, the CDR3 reads TGCAGTGCTAGAGATCGGAGGACAGGGAGGTCCGGGGAGCTGTTTTTT. Protein: CSARDRRTGRSGELFF.